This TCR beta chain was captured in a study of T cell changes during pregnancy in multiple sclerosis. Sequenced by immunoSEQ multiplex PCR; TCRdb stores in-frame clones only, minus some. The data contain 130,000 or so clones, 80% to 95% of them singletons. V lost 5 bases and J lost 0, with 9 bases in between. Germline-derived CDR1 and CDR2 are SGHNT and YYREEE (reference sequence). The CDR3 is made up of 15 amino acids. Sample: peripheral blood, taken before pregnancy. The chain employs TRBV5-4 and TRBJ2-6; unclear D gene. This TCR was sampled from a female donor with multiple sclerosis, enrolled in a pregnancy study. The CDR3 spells CASRHKSSGANVLTF. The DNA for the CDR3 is TGTGCCAGCAGACACAAAAGCTCTGGGGCCAACGTCCTGACTTTC.